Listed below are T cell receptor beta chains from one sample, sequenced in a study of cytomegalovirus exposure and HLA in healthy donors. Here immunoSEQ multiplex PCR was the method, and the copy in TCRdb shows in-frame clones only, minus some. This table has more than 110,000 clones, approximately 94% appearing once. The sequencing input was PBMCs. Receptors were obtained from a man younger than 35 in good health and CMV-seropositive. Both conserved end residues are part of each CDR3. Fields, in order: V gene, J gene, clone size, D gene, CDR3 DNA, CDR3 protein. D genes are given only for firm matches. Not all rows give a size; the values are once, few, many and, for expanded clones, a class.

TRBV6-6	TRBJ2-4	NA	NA	TGTGCCACCTCAACTGGGACAACTCAGTACTTC	CATSTGTTQYF
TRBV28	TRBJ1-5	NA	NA	TGTGCCAGCAGTTTGACGAGCACTTCCAGGGCCCAGCCCCAGCATTTT	CASSLTSTSRAQPQHF
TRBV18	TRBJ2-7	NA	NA	TGTGCCAGCTCACCTCGGGAAGGCTCCTACGAGCAGTACTTC	CASSPREGSYEQYF
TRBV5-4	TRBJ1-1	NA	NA	TGTGCCAGCAGCTTGGAGGGGGGGCGGGTCCTCACTGAAGCTTTCTTT	CASSLEGGRVLTEAFF
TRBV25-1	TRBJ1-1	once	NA	TGTGCCAGCAGTGAATATATTCTTGGGCAAACTGAAGCTTTCTTT	CASSEYILGQTEAFF
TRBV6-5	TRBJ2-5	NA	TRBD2	TGTGCCAGCAGAACTAGCGGAGAGACCCAGTACTTC	CASRTSGETQYF
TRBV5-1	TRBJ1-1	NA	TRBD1	TGCGCCAGCAGCTTAGATGGACAGGGGGGGTCTGAAGCTTTCTTT	CASSLDGQGGSEAFF
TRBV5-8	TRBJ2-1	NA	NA	TGTGCCAGCAGCTTGGCGGTAGACTCTGAGCAGTTCTTC	CASSLAVDSEQFF
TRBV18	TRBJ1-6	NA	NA	TGTGCCAGCTCATACGGGACAAGGGGAAATTCACCCCTCCACTTT	CASSYGTRGNSPLHF
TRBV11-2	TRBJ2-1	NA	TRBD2	TGTGCCAGCAGCCCTTATACAGCGGGGGACTACAATGAGCAGTTCTTC	CASSPYTAGDYNEQFF
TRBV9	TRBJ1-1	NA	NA	TGTGCCAGCAGCGTTACAGGGTTCACTGAAGCTTTCTTT	CASSVTGFTEAFF
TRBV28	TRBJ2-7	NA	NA	TGTGCCAGCGGAGGACGTTTCTACGAGCAGTACTTC	CASGGRFYEQYF
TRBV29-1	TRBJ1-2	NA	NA	TGCAGCGTTAGGAGGGGTAACTATGGCTACACCTTC	CSVRRGNYGYTF
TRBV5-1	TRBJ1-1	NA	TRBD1	TGCGCCAGCAGCTCCACAGGGGGCGTAGAAGCTTTCTTT	CASSSTGGVEAFF
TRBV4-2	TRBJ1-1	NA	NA	TGTGCCAGCAGCCAAGAACGGAGGGTAGAAGCTTTCTTT	CASSQERRVEAFF
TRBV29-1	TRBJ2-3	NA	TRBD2	TGCAGCGTTGAAGATCGGTCTAGCGGAGGGACAGATACGCAGTATTTT	CSVEDRSSGGTDTQYF
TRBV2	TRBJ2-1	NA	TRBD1	TGTGCCAGCAAGGAAACACGGGACAGGGTTGTTGGCAATGAGCAGTTCTTC	CASKETRDRVVGNEQFF
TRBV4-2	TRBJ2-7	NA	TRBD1	TGTGCCAGCAGCCAAGACGGGACAGGCCCAATTGGGCAGTACTTC	CASSQDGTGPIGQYF
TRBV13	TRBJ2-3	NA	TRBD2	TGTGCCAGCAGCTTTAGCGGGAGGGGAACAGATACGCAGTATTTT	CASSFSGRGTDTQYF
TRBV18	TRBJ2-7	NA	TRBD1	TGTGCCAGCTCACCCCTCGGGACAGGGGTTTCCTACGAGCAGTACTTC	CASSPLGTGVSYEQYF
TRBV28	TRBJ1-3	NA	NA	TGTGCCAGCAGTCCCTCAGGTGGTCCTGGAAACACCATATATTTT	CASSPSGGPGNTIYF
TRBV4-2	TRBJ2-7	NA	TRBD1	TGTGCCAGCAGCGACAGGGCGCTTGTAGCCCCACACGAGCAGTACTTC	CASSDRALVAPHEQYF
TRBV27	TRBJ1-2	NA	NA	TGTGCCAGCAGTTTTCGGGGGGGCTATGGCTACACCTTC	CASSFRGGYGYTF
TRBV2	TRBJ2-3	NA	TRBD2	TGTGCCAGCAGTCAACATCTAGCGGGAGTGACAGATACGCAGTATTTT	CASSQHLAGVTDTQYF
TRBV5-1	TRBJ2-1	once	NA	TGCGCCAGCAGCTTGGCGGCAGGCCGCTCCTACAATGAGCAGTTCTTC	CASSLAAGRSYNEQFF
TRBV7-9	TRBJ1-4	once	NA	TGTGCCAGCAGCTTAGGACAGCATACTGCAACTAATGAAAAACTGTTTTTT	CASSLGQHTATNEKLFF
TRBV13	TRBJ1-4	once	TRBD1	TGTGCCAGCAGCTTCAGACAGGGGATAAATGAAAAACTGTTTTTT	CASSFRQGINEKLFF
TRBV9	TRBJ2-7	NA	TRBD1	TGTGCCAGCAGCCCGACAGGGACCTCCTACGAGCAGTACTTC	CASSPTGTSYEQYF
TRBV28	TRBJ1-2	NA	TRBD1	TGTGCCAGCAGTCCGACAGGGTATGGCTACACCTTC	CASSPTGYGYTF